The TCR beta chain under discussion was sequenced for a study of shared clonotypes between healthy human individuals (dated by TCRdb to between 2020 and 2021). Context from the whole study: The cohort comprised two women and a few men aged 18 to 49 years. The study deeply sequenced blood TCR repertoires of about 5 healthy adults to estimate repertoire size and the extent of clonotype sharing between individuals. Different laboratories and diverse techniques were used to prepare libraries and sequence TCR repertoires, to increase sequencing depth and limit assay-specific biases. Per donor, three plates each were used for CD4 naive and CD4 memory, two for CD8 naive, and one for CD8 memory. Between about 0.8 and 9.5 billion PBMCs per donor were obtained by leukapheresis.

As for this clone: Its antigen remains undetermined. Base quality data are lacking; no much larger clone is found one base away.

Using the deep immunoSEQ assay, TCR CDR3 regions were amplified from genomic DNA by multiplex PCR. For each cell subset, the extracted genomic DNA was distributed evenly across all wells of several immunoSEQ 96-well plates, and each plate served as one replicate. For sorted subsets, roughly 0.2 ug genomic DNA, equal to about 30,000 T cell genomes, was loaded into each replicate PCR. Purified libraries were quantified with a Qubit 3.0 fluorometer, sized on a Bioanalyzer 2100, and re-quantified with the KAPA Library Quantification kit. Every immunoSEQ 96-well plate was sequenced on a separate single-read 150-cycle Illumina NextSeq 550 flow cell. For the original study's pipeline: Because the immunoSEQ output held only junctional sequences and lacked quality scores, the filtering could not match the filtering applied to full-length reads. To assign V/J genes and CDR3, sequences were annotated against IMGT germline references using PyIR, a Python wrapper for IgBLAST v1.9. Any read was removed if the V/J assignment was weak (E-value above 1e-6), the CDR3 was missing, or the read contained stop codons, out-of-frame junctions, or ambiguous translated residues. A V3J clonotype was defined by an identical inferred V gene, J gene, and CDR3 amino acid sequence. To compute the percentage overlap between repertoires, the number of shared unique clonotypes was divided by the size of the smaller repertoire. Three approaches were used to assess repertoire richness: RTK rarefaction, the Chao1 estimator, and Recon v2.1 estimates of unobserved clonotypes. Generation probabilities were computed with OLGA for all TCRbeta clonotypes obtained by the gDNA method from several donors. Not all clones reach the TCRdb copy of this immuneACCESS table, which keeps in-frame sequences only. Checked studies attribute under half of the gap to unresolved V genes and leave the rest unexplained. The V and J calls and clone size are taken from that table; D and trimming were inferred from the DNA. In this sample the table shows some 900,000 clones, about 80% of which occur a single time. The ten largest make up roughly 1.5% of the sample.

General study outcomes and caveats: Incomplete sequencing was indicated by rarefaction of sorted-subset datasets, despite the large sequencing depth. Compared with non-shared clonotypes, clonotypes shared by all four sorted-subset donors had higher generation probabilities. Naive subsets generally had larger estimated clonotype richness than memory subsets. Only blood was sampled, and tissue TCR repertoires likely differ from those in blood. Pairwise subsampling led to the expectation that sequencing depth would affect the degree of clonotype sharing among donors. About 5% of naive CD4, 3% to 4% of naive CD8, approximately 2% of memory CD4, and roughly 0.4% of memory CD8 clonotypes were shared across several donors. Because the study included a small number of donors, the genetic and exposure-history diversity represented was limited.

The donors were healthy, HIV-negative adults with no recently reported acute infections or vaccinations. Only Caucasian adults living in Nashville, Tennessee, USA were represented among the donors. CD4+ T cells were enriched through magnetic negative selection, after which naive cells were positively selected on CD45RA and the remaining negative fraction served as the memory subset. Blood was obtained by leukapheresis, after which PBMCs were separated by Ficoll-Histopaque density gradient centrifugation and cryopreserved in liquid nitrogen vapor phase. Analytical flow cytometry was used to check the purity and quantity of every magnetically sorted T cell population. From each sorted fraction, genomic DNA was isolated and quantified by UV absorbance on a Nanodrop 2000c. This TCR came from a man younger than 30 in good health. Sequencing was carried out using memory CD4+ T cells sorted from blood. The cell subset or site label, as the study defines it: CD45RA-negative fraction.

The base sequence is TGTGCTAGTGGTTTACGGATGAGCGAGACCCAGTACTTC. Translated, this gives CASGLRMSETQYF. The chain joins TRBV12-5 to TRBJ2-5, with no confident D gene call. V lost 3 bases and J lost 5 bases; the stretch between them is 10 bases long. CDR1 and CDR2, per the germline V gene, are LGHNT and FRNRAP. From the cysteine through the phenylalanine, the CDR3 covers 13 amino acids. Kept here is only the CDR3 DNA, which spans 39 bases and is read in frame from base 1.